One and the same sample provided the 3 T cell receptor beta chains below, sequenced in a study of blood T cell repertoires in COVID-19 (TCRdb year 2020). The method was the immunoSEQ multiplex PCR assay. Drawn from immuneACCESS, this table holds only the in-frame rearrangements with V and J called that TCRdb kept. Clones are partly lost; checked studies trace under half to an unresolved V gene and leave the rest unexplained. Across this sample there are 200,000 to 300,000 clones, with 70% to 90% seen only once. The ten largest clones represent around 7.3% of the sample. The specimen was peripheral blood. These receptors originate from a woman between 70 and 85 years old with active or convalescent COVID-19.

For the CDR3, the DNA is TGTGCCAGCAGCATCCATAGAGAGGGGACAGGGGGATCCGAGCAGTACTTC. It yields the protein CASSIHREGTGGSEQYF. J is TRBJ2-7 and V is TRBV7-9, with 11 bases that match TRBD1. From germline, CDR1 is SEHNR and CDR2 FQNEAQ (reference sequence). This CDR3 has 17 amino acids. Unmatched junction bases numbered 15, after V lost 5 bases and J lost 6 bases.

The chain combines TRBV6-5 with TRBJ1-2, with TRBD1 identical over 8 bases. The CDR3 is made up of 13 amino acids. Germline V CDR1 and CDR2: MNHEY, SVGAGI. Germline trimming cut 10 bases from V and 5 bases from J; bases unmatched to any gene: 9. The CDR3 nucleotides read TGTGCCATCAAGGTGACAGGGGTATATGGCTACACCTTC. Its translation is CAIKVTGVYGYTF.

The CDR3, as DNA: TGTGCCAGCAGCGACGGGACAGCTGACGAAAAACTGTTTTTT. It encodes CASSDGTADEKLFF. The V call is TRBV9, the J call TRBJ1-4; TRBD1 matches at 7 bases. The germline V gene has CDR1 SGDLS and CDR2 YYNGEE. There are 14 residues in the CDR3. The V and J ends lost 3 bases and 8 bases, in that order; junction bases with no gene match: 7.